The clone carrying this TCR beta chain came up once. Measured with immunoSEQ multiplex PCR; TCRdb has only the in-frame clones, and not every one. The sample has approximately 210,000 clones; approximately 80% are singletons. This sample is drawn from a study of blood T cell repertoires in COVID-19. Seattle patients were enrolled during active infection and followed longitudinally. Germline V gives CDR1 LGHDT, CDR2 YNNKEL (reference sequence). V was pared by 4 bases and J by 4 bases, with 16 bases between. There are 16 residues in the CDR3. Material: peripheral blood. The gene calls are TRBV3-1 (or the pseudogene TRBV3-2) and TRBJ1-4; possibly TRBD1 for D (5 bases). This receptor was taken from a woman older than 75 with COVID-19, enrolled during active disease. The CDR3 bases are TGTGCCAGCAGCCTCCAAACGACAGCGAATAATGAAAAACTGTTTTTT. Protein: CASSLQTTANNEKLFF.